The next 31 T cell receptor beta chains were all read from a single sample in a study of T cell repertoires in ileal Crohn's disease. The method was immunoSEQ multiplex PCR; TCRdb's version includes in-frame clones alone and lacks a portion of them. The table has approximately 4,100 clones, around 85% seen once. Sequenced: ileal tissue. These receptors were taken from an adult with Crohn's disease.

The chain couples TRBV11-2 to TRBJ2-5, with a possible D match to TRBD2 (6 bases). The ends were cut back, 5 bases at V and 5 bases at J, with 15 bases in the middle. This CDR3 comprises 14 residues. CDR1 is SGHAT, CDR2 FQNNGV, per germline. CDR3 sequence (DNA): TGTGCCAGCAGCGTCGGGACTTTTGGTGAGACCCAGTACTTC. Encoded protein: CASSVGTFGETQYF.

The chain recombines TRBV6-5 with TRBJ1-1; a weak D match, TRBD1 (5 bases). Germline V gene lookup returns CDR1 MNHEY and CDR2 SVGAGI. The CDR3 totals 16 residues. V lost 2 bases, J lost 4 bases, and 17 bases lay in between. CDR3 in amino acids: CASSYHSGGFTTEAFF. The CDR3 DNA sequence: TGTGCCAGCAGTTACCACTCCGGGGGTTTTACCACTGAAGCTTTCTTT.

The V call is TRBV7-9, the J call TRBJ2-3, with 9 bases identical to TRBD2. Unmatched junction bases numbered 5, after V lost 1 base and J lost 6 bases. Per the germline V gene, CDR1 is SEHNR and CDR2 is FQNEAQ (reference sequence). This CDR3 has 15 amino acids. The CDR3 region is CASSLGAGGPDTQYF. The CDR3, as DNA: TGTGCCAGCAGCTTAGGAGCGGGGGGCCCGGATACGCAGTATTTT.

The V and J genes are TRBV28 and TRBJ1-6, with D possibly being TRBD1 (6 bases). V lost 5 bases to trimming and J lost 7 bases, with 15 bases between them. The V gene's germline CDR1 is MDHEN and CDR2 SYDVKM. The CDR3 length is 15 residues. In DNA, the CDR3 is TGTGCCAGCAGTAATCAGGGGTTAGACAATTCACCCCTCCACTTT. This sequence encodes CASSNQGLDNSPLHF.

The chain couples TRBV7-8 to TRBJ2-1; 7 positions agree with TRBD2. From germline, CDR1 is SGHVS and CDR2 FQNEAQ. CDR3 length: 17 residues. The ends lost 5 bases at V and 0 bases at J; junction bases unmatched: 10. The CDR3 DNA is TGTGCCAGCAGCCGCAGACTAGCCGCGAGCTCCTACAATGAGCAGTTCTTC. Translating gives CASSRRLAASSYNEQFF.

This chain uses TRBV7-9 with TRBJ2-7; TRBD2 is a possible D gene (6 bases). V was trimmed by 1 base and J by 3 bases, leaving 10 bases between them. CDR1 is SEHNR, CDR2 FQNEAQ, per germline (reference sequence). The CDR3 is made up of 14 amino acids. CDR3 protein: CASSLDLRDYEQYF. As DNA, the CDR3 is TGTGCCAGCAGCTTAGATCTGCGGGACTACGAGCAGTACTTC.

The chain has TRBV11-3 and TRBJ2-2; D call uncertain. Trimming shortened V by 4 bases and J by 0 bases, and 3 bases separated the two germline ends. Germline V lookup: CDR1 SGHNT, CDR2 YENEEA. The CDR3 is 13 residues long. For the CDR3, the DNA is TGTGCCAGCAGCTCTCCGAACACCGGGGAGCTGTTTTTT. Its protein is CASSSPNTGELFF.

The rearrangement joins TRBV7-9 to TRBJ2-7, with a possible D match to TRBD2 (6 bases). V lost 0 bases, J lost 6 bases, and 6 bases lay in between. This CDR3 has 12 amino acids. CDR1 SEHNR and CDR2 FQNEAQ come from the germline V gene (reference sequence). The DNA for the CDR3 is TGTGCCAGCAGCTTAGCGGAGGGCGAGCAGTACTTC. It codes for CASSLAEGEQYF.

This clone has just one count. The chain has TRBV19 and TRBJ1-5; 8 bases are shared with TRBD1. Germline values: CDR1 LNHDA, CDR2 SQIVND (reference sequence). V dropped 6 bases and J dropped 5; count of bases not matched to a gene: 3. The CDR3 is 13 residues long. CDR3: CASSTTGDQPQHF. For the CDR3, the DNA is TGTGCCAGTAGCACGACAGGGGATCAGCCCCAGCATTTT.

This clone was detected a few times. The chain uses TRBV28 and TRBJ2-3; no clear D. The CDR3 runs 12 residues. CDR1 is MDHEN, CDR2 SYDVKM, per germline. Trimming left V 5 bases short and J 4 bases short, with 7 bases between. The CDR3 loop is CASSPPADTQYF. CDR3 in DNA: TGTGCCAGCAGTCCCCCAGCAGATACGCAGTATTTT.

This chain links TRBV19 with TRBJ1-6, with a tentative D call TRBD1 (5 bases). The CDR3 spans 16 residues. The V gene lost 4 bases and the J gene lost 7 bases, with 17 bases spanning the gap. Germline V gene data show CDR1 as LNHDA and CDR2 as SQIVND (reference sequence). The CDR3 sequence: CASSTDILSTNSPLHF. The CDR3 DNA reads as TGTGCCAGTAGTACGGACATCCTCTCCACGAATTCACCCCTCCACTTT.

This clone is a singleton in its sample. The chain combines TRBV15 with TRBJ1-1; D is ambiguous. V was shortened by 1 base and J by 9 bases, with 9 bases between the two germline ends. The length of the CDR3 is 12 residues. Germline V gives CDR1 LNHNV, CDR2 YYDKDF (reference sequence). CDR3 amino acids: CATSRGEGKAFF. CDR3 coding DNA: TGTGCCACCAGCAGAGGGGAGGGAAAAGCTTTCTTT.

The J gene is TRBJ1-2, the V gene TRBV14; TRBD1 is a possible D gene (6 bases). The CDR3 is 15 amino acids. Germline V lookup: CDR1 SGHDN, CDR2 FVKESK. Trimming cost V 3 bases and J 4 bases, with 15 bases left between them. CDR3 coding DNA: TGTGCCAGCAGCCAGCCGGGGGGGCACGGCTATGGCTACACCTTC. It is translated as CASSQPGGHGYGYTF. The variable domain in full, with the rest retrieved from reference TRBV14 and TRBJ1-2, is EAGVTQFPSHSVIEKGQTVTLRCDPISGHDNLYWYRRVMGKEIKFLLHFVKESKQDESGMPNNRFLAERTGGTYSTLKVQPAELEDSGVYFCASSQPGGHGYGYTFGSGTRLTVV.

The rearrangement uses TRBV5-1 and TRBJ1-2, with 8 bases matching TRBD1. The trim removed 4 bases at V and 1 base at J, leaving 18 bases unmatched. This CDR3 comprises 19 residues. Germline loops: CDR1 SGHRS, CDR2 YFSETQ. The CDR3, as DNA: TGCGCCAGCAGCCCGAATCTCGGACAGGGAAGATTGGGTAACTATGGCTACACCTTC. This encodes CASSPNLGQGRLGNYGYTF.

This sequence joins TRBV10-1 and TRBJ1-1; tentative D call: TRBD1 (5 bases). The CDR3 runs 13 residues. In germline, CDR1 is WNHNN, CDR2 SYGVQD (reference sequence). Trimming cost V 3 bases and J 5 bases, with 10 bases left between them. The CDR3 DNA sequence: TGCGCCAGCAGTGAAACAGGAGAAACTGAAGCTTTCTTT. It yields the protein CASSETGETEAFF.

The chain combines TRBV5-1 with TRBJ1-4; TRBD1 might be the D (5 bases). V lost 0 bases to trimming and J lost 8 bases, with 11 bases between them. The CDR3 is made up of 14 amino acids. Germline CDR1 and CDR2: SGHRS and YFSETQ. Written as DNA, the CDR3 is TGCGCCAGCAGCTTGGAGGGGTTTGGCGAAAAACTGTTTTTT. It is translated as CASSLEGFGEKLFF.

The chain joins TRBV10-3 to TRBJ2-1; TRBD2 matches at 11 bases. V was pared by 6 bases and J by 4 bases, with 2 bases of the junction left unmatched. The CDR3 consists of 14 residues. In germline, CDR1 is ENHRY, CDR2 SYGVKD. CDR3 bases: TGTGCCATCAGAGGGACTAGCGGTTACAATGAGCAGTTCTTC. It yields the protein CAIRGTSGYNEQFF.

The chain links TRBV5-6 to TRBJ1-2, with 7 bases identical to TRBD1. With 4 bases clipped from V and 1 base from J, the junction kept 4 bases outside the gene matches. The CDR3 runs to 14 residues. The V gene's germline CDR1 is SGHDT and CDR2 YYEEEE. The CDR3 bases are TGTGCCAGCAGCGGGGGACAGCTTAACTATGGCTACACCTTC. This encodes CASSGGQLNYGYTF.

CDR3 sequence (DNA): TGTGCCAGCAGCTTTCCGGGACAGGGGGTCTATGAGCAGTTCTTC. Residues: CASSFPGQGVYEQFF. The gene calls are TRBV11-1 and TRBJ2-1; the match to TRBD1 covers 11 bases. The CDR3 covers 15 residues. V was pared by 3 bases and J by 8 bases, with 6 bases of the junction left unmatched. CDR1 and CDR2 from the germline V gene are SGHAT and FQDESV (reference sequence).

The chain has TRBV4-1 and TRBJ2-3, with TRBD1 matching over 8 bases. The CDR3 is 15 amino acids. V shed 4 bases and J 1 base; nucleotides not matched to a gene: 4. In germline, CDR1 is MGHRA, CDR2 YSYEKL. In DNA form, the CDR3 reads TGCGCCAGCAGCCGGTCGGGACAGGGCACAGATACGCAGTATTTT. Its protein product is CASSRSGQGTDTQYF.

This rearrangement joins TRBV5-4 to TRBJ1-2; weak D call: TRBD1 (5 bases). This CDR3 has 15 residues. Trimming removed 4 bases from V and 4 bases from J, with 17 bases in between. Germline CDR1 is SGHNT and CDR2 is YYREEE (reference sequence). The CDR3 protein is CASSRTGGARYGYTF. CDR3 nucleotides: TGTGCCAGCAGCCGCACCGGAGGGGCTCGCTATGGCTACACCTTC.

The chain has TRBV29-1 and TRBJ2-3; 9 bases align to TRBD2. The V segment lost 7 bases and the J segment 4 bases; nucleotides outside the gene matches: 9. The germline gives CDR1 SQVTM, CDR2 ANQGSEA. This CDR3 is built from 14 residues. This CDR3 reads CSAAGGMEADTQYF. CDR3 nucleotides: TGCAGCGCAGCGGGGGGCATGGAGGCAGATACGCAGTATTTT.

This clone is judged large. The gene calls are TRBV7-3 and TRBJ2-7; the match to TRBD1 covers 7 bases. CDR3 length: 18 amino acids. Germline V gene lookup returns CDR1 SGHTA and CDR2 FQGTGA. The V and J ends lost 5 bases and 4 bases, in that order; junction bases with no gene match: 20. The CDR3 loop is CASSPKGQLPTLHYEQYF. CDR3 coding DNA: TGTGCCAGCAGCCCCAAGGGACAGCTTCCTACCTTACATTACGAGCAGTACTTC. Full variable domain (outside the CDR3, taken from reference TRBV7-3 and TRBJ2-7): GAGVSQTPSNKVTEKGKYVELRCDPISGHTALYWYRQSLGQGPEFLIYFQGTGAADDSGLPNDRFFAVRPEGSVSTLKIQRTERGDSAVYLCASSPKGQLPTLHYEQYFGPGTRLTVT.

The chain is built from TRBV7-3 and TRBJ2-2; a possible D gene is TRBD2 (6 bases). Germline CDR1 and CDR2: SGHTA and FQGTGA. CDR3 length: 16 amino acids. Trimming took 7 bases from V and 2 from J, leaving 17 bases between them. The DNA of the CDR3 is TGTGCCAGCAACCCCTCTGGCGGGACTAACACCGGGGAGCTGTTTTTT. Translation gives CASNPSGGTNTGELFF.

The chain recombines TRBV4-1 with TRBJ2-7; TRBD1 might be the D (6 bases). The CDR3 length is 15 residues. Trimming left V 1 base short and J 2 bases short, with 12 bases between. The V gene's germline CDR1 is MGHRA and CDR2 YSYEKL. CDR3 in DNA: TGCGCCAGCAGCCAAGGGAGACAGGATCCCTACGAGCAGTACTTC. Its protein is CASSQGRQDPYEQYF.

This clone was observed a handful of times. This rearrangement joins TRBV28 to TRBJ1-2, with D perhaps TRBD1 (6 bases). The germline CDR1 and CDR2 sequences are MDHEN and SYDVKM. This CDR3 spans 16 amino acids. V lost 4 bases and J 4 bases, leaving 19 bases between the germline ends. In nucleotides, the CDR3 is TGTGCCAGCAGTTCCTCACGTACGGACAGACCCTATGGCTACACCTTC. This codes for CASSSSRTDRPYGYTF.

The chain employs TRBV29-1 and TRBJ2-1; 10 bases map to TRBD2. J gave up 2 bases and V 7 bases, and 5 bases lay outside the gene matches. The CDR3 extends over 14 amino acids. CDR1 and CDR2 (germline): SQVTM, ANQGSEA. This CDR3 is CSAGAGGPYNEQFF. The CDR3 DNA reads TGCAGCGCCGGAGCGGGAGGGCCCTACAATGAGCAGTTCTTC.

This clone was seen only a few times. The gene calls are TRBV2 and TRBJ1-4; 7 positions agree with TRBD1. Germline values: CDR1 SNHLY, CDR2 FYNNEI. The CDR3 contains 14 residues. V trimming: 1 base; J trimming: 7 bases; junction bases outside the gene matches: 3. The CDR3 loop reads CASSEGTGGEKLFF. In DNA form, the CDR3 reads TGTGCCAGCAGTGAAGGGACAGGAGGTGAAAAACTGTTTTTT.

The chain combines TRBV11-2 with TRBJ2-1; TRBD2 matches at 8 bases. V was pared by 0 bases and J by 3 bases, with 4 bases of the junction left unmatched. The CDR3 extends over 16 amino acids. Germline assignment: CDR1 SGHAT and CDR2 FQNNGV. Here the CDR3 DNA reads TGTGCCAGCAGCTTAGATTTAGCGGGATTCTACAATGAGCAGTTCTTC. This translates into CASSLDLAGFYNEQFF.

V usage is TRBV7-9 and J usage is TRBJ2-7; 7 bases map to TRBD2. This CDR3 comprises 13 residues. V was pared by 3 bases and J by 4 bases, with 3 bases of the junction left unmatched. Germline V CDR1 and CDR2: SEHNR, FQNEAQ (reference sequence). Here the CDR3 reads CASSFGGSYEQYF. The DNA of the CDR3 is TGTGCCAGCAGCTTTGGCGGGAGTTACGAGCAGTACTTC.

The chain recombines TRBV6-6 with TRBJ2-2; 7 bases are shared with TRBD1. Germline CDR1 MNHNY, CDR2 SVGAGI (reference sequence). With 6 bases clipped from V and 6 bases from J, the junction kept 4 bases outside the gene matches. This CDR3 spans 13 amino acids. CDR3 sequence reads: CASSPTGAGELFF. CDR3 DNA sequence: TGTGCCAGCAGCCCCACAGGGGCCGGGGAGCTGTTTTTT.